This T cell receptor beta chain appears in the sequencing data of a study of control samples from healthy donors and cancer patients. The repertoire was sequenced with immunoSEQ multiplex PCR; TCRdb's copy has only in-frame clones and lacks some. The sample has some 120,000 clones; around 90% are singletons. Germline V gene sequence: CDR1 LGHDT, CDR2 YNNKEL (reference sequence). The CDR3 is made up of 14 amino acids. V lost 1 base to trimming and J lost 1 base, with 7 bases between them. The sequence derives from a young man in good health. What was sequenced was blood. The chain links TRBV3-1 (or the pseudogene TRBV3-2) to TRBJ1-1; D is possibly TRBD1 (5 bases). This chain's CDR3 is CASSQGGWNTEAFF. In DNA form, the CDR3 reads TGTGCCAGCAGCCAAGGGGGGTGGAACACTGAAGCTTTCTTT.